This is a list of T cell receptor beta chains from one sample in a study of T cell repertoires in aging, cancer and after chemotherapy. MiXCR was run by TCRdb on the multiplex PCR reads, yielding one entry per CDR3 protein. Altogether 1,500 to 2,000 distinct CDR3 sequences are present, less than 45% being singletons, with the ten largest covering around a quarter. Sequenced sample: blood. The receptors originated from a human donor with a solid tumor. The donor label of this sample is uncertain. Each CDR3 is given with its conserved first and last residue. Each record gives: D gene, clone size, J gene, V gene, CDR3 protein, CDR3 DNA. A D gene is named only where the DNA matches it firmly. Expanded clones are given a class, and other clones once, few, many or no size at all.

d_call: TRBD2; clone_size: .; j_call: TRBJ2-3; v_call: TRBV5-1; cdr3_aa: CASSLGLAGAGVTDTQYF; cdr3_nt: TGCGCCAGCAGCTTGGGACTAGCGGGAGCGGGGGTCACAGATACGCAGTATTTT
d_call: TRBD2; clone_size: .; j_call: TRBJ2-7; v_call: TRBV10-3; cdr3_aa: CASKGGRGEQYF; cdr3_nt: TGTGCCAGCAAGGGCGGGAGGGGGGAGCAGTACTTC
d_call: .; clone_size: .; j_call: TRBJ2-7; v_call: TRBV28; cdr3_aa: CASSQPQGPYEQYF; cdr3_nt: TGTGCCAGCAGTCAACCACAGGGACCCTACGAGCAGTACTTC
d_call: TRBD1; clone_size: few; j_call: TRBJ1-1; v_call: TRBV24-1; cdr3_aa: CATSDLRTGEAFF; cdr3_nt: TGTGCCACCAGTGATTTACGGACAGGTGAGGCTTTCTTT
d_call: .; clone_size: .; j_call: TRBJ1-2; v_call: TRBV5-8; cdr3_aa: CASSLLPDWAYTF; cdr3_nt: TGTGCCAGCAGCTTACTCCCGGACTGGGCTTACACCTTC
d_call: .; clone_size: .; j_call: TRBJ2-5; v_call: TRBV27; cdr3_aa: CASSFRWVGDKQETQYF; cdr3_nt: TGTGCCAGCAGTTTTCGTTGGGTTGGGGACAAACAAGAGACCCAGTACTTC
d_call: TRBD1; clone_size: few; j_call: TRBJ1-2; v_call: TRBV30; cdr3_aa: CASLRTGGSYGYTF; cdr3_nt: TGTGCCTCGCTTCGGACAGGGGGCTCCTATGGCTACACCTTC
d_call: TRBD2; clone_size: large; j_call: TRBJ2-3; v_call: TRBV29-1; cdr3_aa: CSVRGAGVGTDTQYF; cdr3_nt: TGCAGCGTGCGGGGTGCGGGAGTGGGCACAGATACGCAGTATTTT
d_call: .; clone_size: few; j_call: TRBJ1-2; v_call: TRBV6-5; cdr3_aa: CASSQQGGYGYTF; cdr3_nt: TGTGCCAGCAGTCAACAGGGTGGTTATGGCTACACCTTC
d_call: .; clone_size: few; j_call: TRBJ2-1; v_call: TRBV20-1; cdr3_aa: CSASPGLYYNEQFF; cdr3_nt: TGCAGTGCTAGCCCGGGACTCTACTACAATGAGCAGTTCTTC
d_call: TRBD1; clone_size: .; j_call: TRBJ2-5; v_call: TRBV28; cdr3_aa: CASTQGGKETQYF; cdr3_nt: TGTGCCAGCACACAGGGGGGAAAAGAGACCCAGTACTTC
d_call: .; clone_size: .; j_call: TRBJ2-2; v_call: TRBV6-6; cdr3_aa: CASSYNGELFF; cdr3_nt: TGTGCCAGCAGTTATAACGGGGAGCTGTTTTTT
d_call: TRBD1; clone_size: .; j_call: TRBJ1-3; v_call: TRBV7-2; cdr3_aa: CASSWSGGSGNTIYF; cdr3_nt: TGTGCCAGCAGCTGGTCAGGGGGTTCTGGAAACACCATATATTTT
d_call: .; clone_size: .; j_call: TRBJ2-3; v_call: TRBV4-2; cdr3_aa: CASSLAGLSTDTQYF; cdr3_nt: TGTGCCAGCAGCCTGGCGGGACTCAGCACAGATACGCAGTATTTT
d_call: .; clone_size: few; j_call: TRBJ2-3; v_call: TRBV6-2/TRBV6-3; cdr3_aa: CASSSHGPRGDTQYF; cdr3_nt: TGTGCCAGCAGTTCCCACGGCCCCAGGGGAGATACGCAGTATTTT
d_call: TRBD1; clone_size: large; j_call: TRBJ2-7; v_call: TRBV19; cdr3_aa: CASSIGQGREQYF; cdr3_nt: TGTGCCAGTAGTATCGGACAGGGGAGGGAGCAGTACTTC
d_call: .; clone_size: large; j_call: TRBJ2-3; v_call: TRBV7-2; cdr3_aa: CASSPPGGLGTDTQYF; cdr3_nt: TGTGCCAGCAGCCCCCCAGGCGGGTTAGGCACAGATACGCAGTATTTT
d_call: TRBD2; clone_size: few; j_call: TRBJ2-1; v_call: TRBV19; cdr3_aa: CATATSGGSYNEQFF; cdr3_nt: TGTGCCACCGCGACTAGCGGGGGATCCTACAATGAGCAGTTCTTC
d_call: TRBD2; clone_size: .; j_call: TRBJ2-3; v_call: TRBV5-4; cdr3_aa: CASSFMKTSGVSTDTQYF; cdr3_nt: TGTGCCAGCAGCTTTATGAAAACTAGCGGAGTGAGCACAGATACGCAGTATTTT
d_call: TRBD1; clone_size: .; j_call: TRBJ1-5; v_call: TRBV7-9; cdr3_aa: CASSLGQGPYSNQPQHF; cdr3_nt: TGTGCCAGCAGCTTGGGACAGGGACCTTATAGCAATCAGCCCCAGCATTTT
d_call: .; clone_size: .; j_call: TRBJ1-1; v_call: TRBV12-3/TRBV12-4; cdr3_aa: CASSLEHREAFF; cdr3_nt: TGTGCCAGCAGTTTGGAACACCGTGAAGCTTTCTTT
d_call: .; clone_size: few; j_call: TRBJ1-1; v_call: TRBV20-1; cdr3_aa: CSARSMGGGTDTEAFF; cdr3_nt: TGCAGTGCCCGTAGTATGGGGGGCGGAACGGACACTGAAGCTTTCTTT
d_call: TRBD1; clone_size: .; j_call: TRBJ1-5; v_call: TRBV6-6; cdr3_aa: CASSARPQGHQPQHF; cdr3_nt: TGTGCCAGCAGTGCCCGACCACAGGGGCATCAGCCCCAGCATTTT
d_call: .; clone_size: few; j_call: TRBJ2-2; v_call: TRBV7-9; cdr3_aa: CASSLGEFRAPFF; cdr3_nt: TGTGCCAGCAGCTTAGGGGAATTCAGGGCCCCGTTTTTT
d_call: .; clone_size: few; j_call: TRBJ1-2; v_call: TRBV29-1; cdr3_aa: CSANLRDIRGYTF; cdr3_nt: TGCAGCGCTAACCTTCGGGATATCCGGGGCTACACCTTC
d_call: .; clone_size: .; j_call: TRBJ1-1; v_call: TRBV30; cdr3_aa: CAWSGDTYKAFF; cdr3_nt: TGTGCCTGGAGTGGGGATACCTATAAAGCTTTCTTT
d_call: .; clone_size: .; j_call: TRBJ2-5; v_call: TRBV5-6; cdr3_aa: CASSLGLQETQYF; cdr3_nt: TGTGCCAGCAGCTTGGGACTGCAAGAGACCCAGTACTTC
d_call: TRBD1; clone_size: large; j_call: TRBJ2-7; v_call: TRBV6-5; cdr3_aa: CASSAGTDTYEQYF; cdr3_nt: TGTGCCAGCAGCGCCGGGACAGATACCTACGAGCAGTACTTC
d_call: TRBD1; clone_size: large; j_call: TRBJ2-1; v_call: TRBV7-2; cdr3_aa: CASSPRDSSYNEQFF; cdr3_nt: TGTGCCAGCAGCCCCAGGGACAGCTCCTACAATGAGCAGTTCTTC
d_call: .; clone_size: .; j_call: TRBJ2-7; v_call: TRBV4-2; cdr3_aa: CASSQGPGQYYEQYF; cdr3_nt: TGCGCCAGCAGCCAGGGCCCGGGACAATACTACGAGCAGTACTTC
d_call: .; clone_size: .; j_call: TRBJ1-5; v_call: TRBV30; cdr3_aa: CAWSLGDSNQPQHF; cdr3_nt: TGTGCCTGGAGCTTAGGGGATAGCAATCAGCCCCAGCATTTT
d_call: .; clone_size: .; j_call: TRBJ1-3; v_call: TRBV5-6; cdr3_aa: CASSLAASHERGGGNTIYF; cdr3_nt: TGTGCCAGCAGCTTGGCCGCTTCTCACGAGCGCGGAGGAGGAAACACCATATATTTT
d_call: .; clone_size: few; j_call: TRBJ2-1; v_call: TRBV5-1; cdr3_aa: CASSLGPNNEQFF; cdr3_nt: TGCGCCAGCAGCTTGGGGCCAAACAATGAGCAGTTCTTC
d_call: .; clone_size: .; j_call: TRBJ1-3; v_call: TRBV19; cdr3_aa: CASSIGDIGNTIYF; cdr3_nt: TGTGCCAGTAGTATAGGGGACATTGGAAACACCATATATTTT
d_call: .; clone_size: .; j_call: TRBJ1-2; v_call: TRBV7-9; cdr3_aa: CASSLAAGTAIYGYTF; cdr3_nt: TGTGCCAGCAGCCTGGCAGCGGGCACAGCGATTTATGGCTACACCTTC
d_call: .; clone_size: .; j_call: TRBJ1-6; v_call: TRBV20-1; cdr3_aa: CSAREQGENSPLHF; cdr3_nt: TGCAGTGCTAGGGAACAGGGTGAAAATTCACCCCTCCACTTT
d_call: .; clone_size: .; j_call: TRBJ1-1; v_call: TRBV6-1; cdr3_aa: CASSEWGERSTEAFF; cdr3_nt: TGTGCCAGCAGTGAATGGGGGGAGCGGAGCACTGAAGCTTTCTTT
d_call: .; clone_size: .; j_call: TRBJ1-2; v_call: TRBV12-3/TRBV12-4; cdr3_aa: CASTVQGFGYTF; cdr3_nt: TGTGCCAGCACCGTGCAGGGCTTTGGCTACACCTTC
d_call: TRBD2; clone_size: .; j_call: TRBJ2-2; v_call: TRBV20-1; cdr3_aa: CSATSGGGYTGELFF; cdr3_nt: TGCAGTGCTACGAGCGGGGGGGGATACACCGGGGAGCTGTTTTTT
d_call: TRBD2; clone_size: large; j_call: TRBJ2-5; v_call: TRBV7-2; cdr3_aa: CASSSPPGGETQYF; cdr3_nt: TGTGCCAGCAGCTCCCCGCCGGGAGGTGAGACCCAGTACTTC
d_call: .; clone_size: few; j_call: TRBJ1-6; v_call: TRBV6-5; cdr3_aa: CASRTTVPGNSPLHF; cdr3_nt: TGTGCCAGCAGGACGACAGTCCCGGGGAATTCACCCCTCCACTTT
d_call: .; clone_size: .; j_call: TRBJ2-7; v_call: TRBV12-3/TRBV12-4; cdr3_aa: CASSLLLRPGGGFSYEQYF; cdr3_nt: TGTGCCAGCAGTTTACTTCTCCGACCCGGCGGGGGCTTCTCCTACGAGCAGTACTTC
d_call: .; clone_size: once; j_call: TRBJ1-2; v_call: TRBV5-5; cdr3_aa: CASSAGTEANYGYTF; cdr3_nt: TGCGCCAGCAGCGCCGGGACGGAAGCAAACTATGGCTACACCTTC
d_call: .; clone_size: few; j_call: TRBJ2-2; v_call: TRBV30; cdr3_aa: CAWTRTPNTGELFF; cdr3_nt: TGTGCCTGGACAAGAACTCCGAACACCGGGGAGCTGTTTTTT
d_call: .; clone_size: .; j_call: TRBJ2-5; v_call: TRBV6-2/TRBV6-3; cdr3_aa: CARPRCAAGETQYF; cdr3_nt: TGTGCCAGACCCCGGTGTGCGGCGGGAGAGACCCAGTACTTC
d_call: TRBD1; clone_size: .; j_call: TRBJ1-2; v_call: TRBV5-4; cdr3_aa: CASSPGTGGYGYTF; cdr3_nt: TGTGCCAGCAGCCCAGGGACAGGGGGCTATGGCTACACCTTC
d_call: .; clone_size: .; j_call: TRBJ1-2; v_call: TRBV27; cdr3_aa: CASSSRLTDNYGYTF; cdr3_nt: TGTGCCAGCAGTTCCCGCCTGACAGATAACTATGGCTACACCTTC
d_call: TRBD2; clone_size: .; j_call: TRBJ2-7; v_call: TRBV6-5; cdr3_aa: CASSWRLAPTSYEQYF; cdr3_nt: TGTGCCAGCAGTTGGAGACTAGCGCCGACGTCCTACGAGCAGTACTTC
d_call: .; clone_size: few; j_call: TRBJ2-3; v_call: TRBV24-1; cdr3_aa: CATSGPSPDTQYF; cdr3_nt: TGTGCCACCAGTGGCCCTAGCCCAGATACGCAGTATTTT
d_call: TRBD2; clone_size: few; j_call: TRBJ2-1; v_call: TRBV12-3/TRBV12-4; cdr3_aa: CASSSRTSARGEQFF; cdr3_nt: TGTGCCAGCAGTTCCCGGACTAGTGCCCGGGGTGAGCAGTTCTTC
d_call: .; clone_size: .; j_call: TRBJ2-7; v_call: TRBV6-5; cdr3_aa: CASSYKVSYEQYF; cdr3_nt: TGTGCCAGCAGTTACAAGGTATCCTACGAGCAGTACTTC
d_call: .; clone_size: .; j_call: TRBJ2-5; v_call: TRBV6-1; cdr3_aa: CASKGGAVLETQYF; cdr3_nt: TGTGCCAGCAAGGGCGGGGCAGTCCTTGAGACCCAGTACTTC
d_call: TRBD1; clone_size: .; j_call: TRBJ2-7; v_call: TRBV6-2/TRBV6-3; cdr3_aa: CASSHPRDRGDYEQYF; cdr3_nt: TGTGCCAGCAGTCACCCCCGGGACAGGGGTGACTACGAGCAGTACTTC
d_call: .; clone_size: .; j_call: TRBJ2-1; v_call: TRBV7-6; cdr3_aa: CASIRQGTYNEQFF; cdr3_nt: TGTGCCAGCATTCGGCAGGGCACCTACAATGAGCAGTTCTTC